This is a list of T cell receptor beta chains from one sample in a study of tumor-infiltrating lymphocytes in primary liver carcinoma. TCRdb itself ran the multiplex PCR reads through MiXCR, one entry per CDR3 protein. The table has 85,000 to 100,000 distinct CDR3 sequences, around 68% seen once. The sequenced material came from tumor-adjacent normal liver tissue. Receptors originate from a man in his forties with primary liver carcinoma and hepatitis B virus infection. Each CDR3 is given with its conserved first and last residue.

J,V,CDR3
TRBJ2-3,TRBV11-2,CASSSGTNGRDTQYF
TRBJ2-3,TRBV29-1,CSVEDNPDTQYF
TRBJ2-3,TRBV6-1,CASGQLAGLTTDTKHF
TRBJ2-6,TRBV12-3/TRBV12-4,CASMGTCADSGANVLTF
TRBJ2-5,TRBV29-1,CSVRTGRETQYF
TRBJ2-7,TRBV10-1,CTSSYTSGSSYEQYF
TRBJ2-1,TRBV28,CASSLVGGNEQFF
TRBJ2-7,TRBV11-2,CTNSLVAGATYEQYF
TRBJ2-5,TRBV29-1,CSVDREEVDTQYF
TRBJ2-7,TRBV29-1,CSVEEVDTALGEQYF
TRBJ2-2,TRBV4-1,CASSQNGNTGKPFF
TRBJ2-7,TRBV11-2,CACSLITSGRADPPYEQYF
TRBJ2-5,TRBV2,CASSVLEGETQYF
TRBJ2-1,TRBV27,CASRRQGSSEQFF
TRBJ2-1,TRBV11-2,CASSYGTVYNEQFF
TRBJ2-7,TRBV4-1,CASSLIRRDPKQYF
TRBJ2-1,TRBV12-3/TRBV12-4,CASSWSSDEQFF
TRBJ1-4,TRBV30,CAWIKRGTGGEKLFF
TRBJ1-5,TRBV27,CASSLGGSNSGQPQHF
TRBJ1-2,TRBV6-5,CASSVQGGKDGYTF
TRBJ1-5,TRBV6-2/TRBV6-3,CASTAGENQPQHF
TRBJ1-1,TRBV11-1,CASSFGCANAEAFF
TRBJ2-2,TRBV29-1,CSVGQGELSF
TRBJ2-2,TRBV11-2,CASSLEDGGQTGEPFF
TRBJ2-5,TRBV29-1,CNLEDRQGAETQYF
TRBJ1-1,TRBV5-6,CASSLNTEAFF
TRBJ2-7,TRBV20-1,CSARDLREGLYEQYF
TRBJ2-7,TRBV29-1,CSVGTGGIYGQYF
TRBJ2-7,TRBV6-2/TRBV6-3,CASRDREGGDEQYF
TRBJ2-7,TRBV11-1,CASNPDNGRYEQYF
NA,TRBV4-2,CAGSIGLGGPWDEQYF
TRBJ2-5,TRBV5-5,CASSFQGGSETQYF
TRBJ1-1,TRBV6-6,CTSSYGDTEAFF
TRBJ2-7,TRBV11-2,CASTLEYGDYEQHF
TRBJ2-7,TRBV4-1,CASSPEEGSYEQYF
TRBJ2-1,TRBV4-1,CASSQVRLAVFNKQFF
TRBJ2-1,TRBV11-2,CASGLGVRGQFF